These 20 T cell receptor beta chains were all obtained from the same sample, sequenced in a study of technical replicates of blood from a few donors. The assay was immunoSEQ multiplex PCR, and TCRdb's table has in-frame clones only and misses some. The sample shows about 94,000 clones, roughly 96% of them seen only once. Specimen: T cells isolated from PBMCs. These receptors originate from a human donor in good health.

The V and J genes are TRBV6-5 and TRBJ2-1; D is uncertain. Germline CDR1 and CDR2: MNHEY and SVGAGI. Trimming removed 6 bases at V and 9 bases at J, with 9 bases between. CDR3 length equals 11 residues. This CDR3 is CASSTGSEQFF. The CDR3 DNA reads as TGTGCCAGCAGCACCGGGTCTGAGCAGTTCTTC.

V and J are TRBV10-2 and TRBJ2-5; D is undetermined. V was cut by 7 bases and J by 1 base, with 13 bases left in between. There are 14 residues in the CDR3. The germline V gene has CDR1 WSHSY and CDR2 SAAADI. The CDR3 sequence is CASNNGHSQETQYF. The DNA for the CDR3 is TGCGCCAGCAATAATGGGCATTCCCAAGAGACCCAGTACTTC.

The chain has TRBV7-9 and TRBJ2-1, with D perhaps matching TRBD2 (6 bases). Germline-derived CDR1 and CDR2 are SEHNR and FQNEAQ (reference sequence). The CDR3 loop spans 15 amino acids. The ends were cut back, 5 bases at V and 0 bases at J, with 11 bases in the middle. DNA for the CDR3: TGTGCCAGCAGCGCCCCCGGGAGCTCCTACAATGAGCAGTTCTTC. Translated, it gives CASSAPGSSYNEQFF.

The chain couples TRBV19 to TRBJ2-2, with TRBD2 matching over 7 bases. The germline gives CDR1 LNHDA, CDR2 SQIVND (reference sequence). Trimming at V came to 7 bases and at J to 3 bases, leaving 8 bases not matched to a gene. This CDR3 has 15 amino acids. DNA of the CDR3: TGTGCCAGTACCACTATAGCGGGTCACACCGGGGAGCTGTTTTTT. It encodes CASTTIAGHTGELFF.

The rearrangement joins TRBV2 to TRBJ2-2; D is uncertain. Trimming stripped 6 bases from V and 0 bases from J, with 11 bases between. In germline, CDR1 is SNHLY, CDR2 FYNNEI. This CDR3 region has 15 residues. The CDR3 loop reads CASRAFTANTGELFF. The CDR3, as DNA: TGTGCCAGCAGAGCCTTTACCGCGAACACCGGGGAGCTGTTTTTT.

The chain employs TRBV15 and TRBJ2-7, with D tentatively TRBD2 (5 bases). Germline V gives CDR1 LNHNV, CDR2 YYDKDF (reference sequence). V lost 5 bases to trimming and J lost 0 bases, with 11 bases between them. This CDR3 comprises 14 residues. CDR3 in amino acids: CATSRLAGSYEQYF. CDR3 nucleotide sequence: TGTGCCACCAGCCGTCTGGCGGGCTCCTACGAGCAGTACTTC.

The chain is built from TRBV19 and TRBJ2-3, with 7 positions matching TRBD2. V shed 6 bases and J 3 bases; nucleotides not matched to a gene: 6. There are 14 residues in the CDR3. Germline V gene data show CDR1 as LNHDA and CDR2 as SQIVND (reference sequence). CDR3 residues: CASRLEGGTDTQYF. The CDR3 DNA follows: TGTGCCAGTAGGCTCGAGGGAGGGACAGATACGCAGTATTTT. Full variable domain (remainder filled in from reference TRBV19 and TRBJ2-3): DGGITQSPKYLFRKEGQNVTLSCEQNLNHDAMYWYRQDPGQGLRLIYYSQIVNDFQKGDIAEGYSVSREKKESFPLTVTSAQKNPTAFYLCASRLEGGTDTQYFGPGTRLTVL.

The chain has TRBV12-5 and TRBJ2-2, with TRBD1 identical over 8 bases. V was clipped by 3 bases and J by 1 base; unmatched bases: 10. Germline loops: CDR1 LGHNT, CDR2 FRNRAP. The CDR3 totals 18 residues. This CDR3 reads CASGLGAKTGENTGELFF. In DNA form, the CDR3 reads TGTGCTAGTGGTTTAGGGGCCAAGACAGGGGAGAACACCGGGGAGCTGTTTTTT.

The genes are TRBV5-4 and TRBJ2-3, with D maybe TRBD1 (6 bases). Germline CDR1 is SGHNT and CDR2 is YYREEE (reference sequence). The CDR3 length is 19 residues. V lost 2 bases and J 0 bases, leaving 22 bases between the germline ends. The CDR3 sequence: CASSLGGRGTVSSTDTQYF. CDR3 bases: TGTGCCAGCAGCTTAGGGGGAAGGGGGACGGTTTCTAGCACAGATACGCAGTATTTT.

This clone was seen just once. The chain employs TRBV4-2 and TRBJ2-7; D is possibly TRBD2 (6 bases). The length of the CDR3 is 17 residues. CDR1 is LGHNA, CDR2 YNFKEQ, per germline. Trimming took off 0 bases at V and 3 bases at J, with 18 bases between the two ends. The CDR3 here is CASSQELGLSGYYEQYF. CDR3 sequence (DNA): TGTGCCAGCAGCCAAGAATTGGGACTCAGCGGGTACTACGAGCAGTACTTC.

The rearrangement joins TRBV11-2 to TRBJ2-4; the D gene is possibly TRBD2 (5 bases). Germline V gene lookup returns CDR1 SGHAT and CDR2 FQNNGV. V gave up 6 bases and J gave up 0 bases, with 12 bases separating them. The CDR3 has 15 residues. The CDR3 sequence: CASSRIRGAKNIQYF. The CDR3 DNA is TGTGCCAGCAGTCGAATCCGGGGAGCCAAAAACATTCAGTACTTC.

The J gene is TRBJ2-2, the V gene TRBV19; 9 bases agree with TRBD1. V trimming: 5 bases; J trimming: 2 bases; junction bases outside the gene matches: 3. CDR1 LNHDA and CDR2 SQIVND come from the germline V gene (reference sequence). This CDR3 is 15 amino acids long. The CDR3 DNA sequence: TGTGCCAGTAGTCGGGACAGGGAAAACACCGGGGAGCTGTTTTTT. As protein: CASSRDRENTGELFF.

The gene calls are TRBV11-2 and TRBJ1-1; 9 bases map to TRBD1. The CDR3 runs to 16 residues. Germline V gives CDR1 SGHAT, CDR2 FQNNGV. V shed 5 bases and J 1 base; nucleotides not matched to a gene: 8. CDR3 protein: CASSGRPGQGNTEAFF. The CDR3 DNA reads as TGTGCCAGCAGCGGACGACCGGGACAGGGGAACACTGAAGCTTTCTTT.

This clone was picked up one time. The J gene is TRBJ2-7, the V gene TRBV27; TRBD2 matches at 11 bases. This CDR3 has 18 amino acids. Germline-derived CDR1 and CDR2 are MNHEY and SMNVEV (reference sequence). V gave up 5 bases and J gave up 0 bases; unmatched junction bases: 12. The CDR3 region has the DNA TGTGCCAGCAGTCCGCATTTGACTAGCGGGGTCCCCTCCTACGAGCAGTACTTC. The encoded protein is CASSPHLTSGVPSYEQYF.

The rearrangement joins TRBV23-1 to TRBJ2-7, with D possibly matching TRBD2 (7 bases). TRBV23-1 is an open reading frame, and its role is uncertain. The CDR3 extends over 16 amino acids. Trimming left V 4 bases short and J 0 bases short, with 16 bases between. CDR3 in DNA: TGCGCCAGCAGTCGGGGGGGCAGGGTGCGCTCCTACGAGCAGTACTTC. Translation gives CASSRGGRVRSYEQYF.

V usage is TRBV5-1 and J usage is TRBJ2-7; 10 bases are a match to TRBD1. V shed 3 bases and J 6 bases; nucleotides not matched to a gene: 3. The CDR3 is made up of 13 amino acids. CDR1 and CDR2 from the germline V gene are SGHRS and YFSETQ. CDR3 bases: TGCGCCAGCAGCTGGGGGACAGGGGCCGAGCAGTACTTC. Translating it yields CASSWGTGAEQYF.

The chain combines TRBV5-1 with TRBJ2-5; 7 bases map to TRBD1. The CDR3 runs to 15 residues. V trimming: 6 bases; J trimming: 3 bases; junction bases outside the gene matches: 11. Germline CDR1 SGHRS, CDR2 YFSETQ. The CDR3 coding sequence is TGCGCCAGCACCTTAGTCGGTACAGGGGAAGAGACCCAGTACTTC. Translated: CASTLVGTGEETQYF.

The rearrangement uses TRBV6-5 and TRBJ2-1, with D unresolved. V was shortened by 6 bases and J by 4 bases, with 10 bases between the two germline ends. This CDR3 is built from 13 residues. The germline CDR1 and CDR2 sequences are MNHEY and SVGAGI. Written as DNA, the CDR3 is TGTGCCAGCAGATTGCAGCGTTACAATGAGCAGTTCTTC. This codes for CASRLQRYNEQFF.

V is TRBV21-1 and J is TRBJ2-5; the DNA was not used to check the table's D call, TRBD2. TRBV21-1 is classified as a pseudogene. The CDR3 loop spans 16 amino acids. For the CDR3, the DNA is TGTGCCAGCAGCAAAGAGGAAAGACGGGACTTATTCCTGCGTCACTTC. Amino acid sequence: CASSKEERRDLFLRHF.

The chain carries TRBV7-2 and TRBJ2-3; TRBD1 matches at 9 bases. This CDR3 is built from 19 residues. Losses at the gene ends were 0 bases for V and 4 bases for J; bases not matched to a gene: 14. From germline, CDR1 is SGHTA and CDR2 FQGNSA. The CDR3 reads CASSLARGSPGTGSDTQYF. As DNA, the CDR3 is TGTGCCAGCAGCTTAGCGCGCGGCTCCCCCGGGACAGGGTCAGATACGCAGTATTTT.